Listed here are 26 T cell receptor beta chains from one sample, sequenced in a study of PD-L1 blockade in urothelial cancer. The data were produced by immunoSEQ multiplex PCR, yet TCRdb's version contains in-frame clones alone and is incomplete. This sample has roughly 56,000 clones; roughly 87% occur once, and the top ten carry about 4.5%. Sequencing was performed on PBMCs, taken around atezolizumab (anti-PD-L1) treatment. The origin of the receptors is a man between 70 and 80 years old with urothelial cancer.

The chain combines TRBV5-4 with TRBJ1-2, with a possible D match to TRBD1 (5 bases). The V and J ends lost 0 bases and 5 bases respectively, with 11 bases between them. CDR3 size: 14 residues. Germline lookup yields CDR1 SGHNT and CDR2 YYREEE (reference sequence). For the CDR3, the DNA is TGTGCCAGCAGCTTGGAAGGGGATTTGTATGGCTACACCTTC. This codes for CASSLEGDLYGYTF. Filled out from reference TRBV5-4 and TRBJ1-2, the complete variable domain reads ETGVTQSPTHLIKTRGQQVTLRCSSQSGHNTVSWYQQALGQGPQFIFQYYREEENGRGNFPPRFSGLQFPNYSSELNVNALELDDSALYLCASSLEGDLYGYTFGSGTRLTVV.

The chain carries TRBV5-4 and TRBJ2-3; D unresolved. Germline CDR1 is SGHNT and CDR2 is YYREEE (reference sequence). The V gene lost 0 bases and the J gene lost 5 bases, with 10 bases spanning the gap. The CDR3 has 14 amino acids. CDR3 in amino acids: CASSLGGTLDTQYF. The CDR3 bases are TGTGCCAGCAGCTTGGGCGGTACGCTAGATACGCAGTATTTT. The full variable domain, in which reference TRBV5-4 and TRBJ2-3 provide the parts outside the CDR3, is ETGVTQSPTHLIKTRGQQVTLRCSSQSGHNTVSWYQQALGQGPQFIFQYYREEENGRGNFPPRFSGLQFPNYSSELNVNALELDDSALYLCASSLGGTLDTQYFGPGTRLTVL.

This clone showed up just a few times. The J gene is TRBJ2-3, the V gene TRBV19; 8 positions match TRBD2. Germline trimming cut 0 bases from V and 1 base from J; bases unmatched to any gene: 6. Germline V lookup: CDR1 LNHDA, CDR2 SQIVND (reference sequence). CDR3 size: 17 residues. The DNA of the CDR3 is TGTGCCAGTAGTATAGATATACTAGCGGATGGCACAGATACGCAGTATTTT. This sequence encodes CASSIDILADGTDTQYF.

The chain is built from TRBV19 and TRBJ1-2; D might be TRBD1 (6 bases). V dropped 5 bases and J dropped 0 bases, with 10 bases sitting between them. This CDR3 is 14 amino acids long. Germline V gene lookup returns CDR1 LNHDA and CDR2 SQIVND (reference sequence). The CDR3 DNA follows: TGTGCCAGTAGTCGGGGGGGCCCTAACTATGGCTACACCTTC. Translating it yields CASSRGGPNYGYTF.

The CDR3 loop is CASSGTGGNQPQHF. CDR3 DNA: TGTGCCAGCAGTGGGACAGGGGGTAATCAGCCCCAGCATTTT. The chain is built from TRBV2 and TRBJ1-5; 10 bases fit TRBD1. CDR1 is SNHLY, CDR2 FYNNEI, per germline. J gave up 4 bases and V 4 bases, and 1 base lay outside the gene matches. CDR3 size: 14 residues.

The chain links TRBV6-1 to TRBJ2-1; D perhaps matches TRBD2 (6 bases). This CDR3 contains 14 residues. Trimming took 2 bases from V and 6 from J, leaving 11 bases between them. Germline V CDR1 and CDR2: MNHNS, SASEGT. In nucleotides, the CDR3 is TGTGCCAGCAGTGAATTGAGGACTATCAATGAGCAGTTCTTC. Its translation: CASSELRTINEQFF.

The V call is TRBV18, the J call TRBJ1-2, with 9 bases lining up with TRBD1. Germline CDR1 and CDR2: KGHSH and LQKENI. The V and J ends lost 2 bases and 5 bases, in that order; junction bases with no gene match: 6. The CDR3 is 15 residues long. The CDR3 protein is CASSPGTGGDYGYTF. Here the CDR3 DNA reads TGTGCCAGCTCACCAGGAACAGGGGGCGATTATGGCTACACCTTC.

In this sample, this clone turned up a few times. V and J are TRBV6-5 and TRBJ2-7; 13 bases match TRBD2. Unmatched junction bases numbered 6, after V lost 4 bases and J lost 6 bases. The CDR3 totals 15 residues. CDR1 is MNHEY and CDR2 is SVGAGI in the germline V gene. In nucleotides, the CDR3 is TGTGCCAGCAGTTTACTAGCGGGAGGGCCTCGCGAGCAGTACTTC. Residues: CASSLLAGGPREQYF.

The rearrangement joins TRBV18 to TRBJ2-1; 7 bases are shared with TRBD1. This CDR3 spans 15 amino acids. Germline V gives CDR1 KGHSH, CDR2 LQKENI. V lost 4 bases, J lost 2 bases, and 5 bases stayed unmatched. CDR3 amino acids: CASSLTGTAYNEQFF. DNA of the CDR3: TGTGCCAGCTCACTAACCGGGACAGCCTACAATGAGCAGTTCTTC.

This sequence joins TRBV5-8 and TRBJ1-2, with 9 bases aligning to TRBD1. The CDR3 runs 14 residues. Germline loops: CDR1 SGHTS, CDR2 YDEGEE. J gave up 8 bases and V 0 bases, and 5 bases lay outside the gene matches. CDR3 nucleotide sequence: TGTGCCAGCAGCTTGGACAGGGGGCTGAAAGGCTACACCTTC. It encodes CASSLDRGLKGYTF. Full variable domain (missing parts from reference TRBV5-8 and TRBJ1-2): EAGVTQSPTHLIKTRGQQATLRCSPISGHTSVYWYQQALGLGLQFLLWYDEGEERNRGNFPPRFSGRQFPNYSSELNVNALELEDSALYLCASSLDRGLKGYTFGSGTRLTVV.

This clone has more than one count but fewer than ten. V usage is TRBV4-2 and J usage is TRBJ1-5; unclear D gene. Germline V gives CDR1 LGHNA, CDR2 YNFKEQ. Between the trimmed V and J ends, which lost 1 base and 9 bases, there was a span of 10 bases. This CDR3 contains 13 residues. CDR3 loop: CASSQGIDRPQHF. DNA of the CDR3: TGTGCCAGCAGCCAAGGAATAGATCGGCCCCAGCATTTT.

The V call is TRBV5-4, the J call TRBJ2-7; a possible D gene is TRBD1 (5 bases). Trimming took 3 bases from V and 0 from J, leaving 10 bases between them. This CDR3 spans 14 amino acids. Per germline, CDR1 SGHNT and CDR2 YYREEE (reference sequence). The CDR3 reads CASSSKDISYEQYF. CDR3 coding DNA: TGTGCCAGCAGCTCAAAGGACATCTCCTACGAGCAGTACTTC.

This clone was detected once. This chain joins TRBV19 and TRBJ2-5; perhaps TRBD2 as D (5 bases). The CDR3 spans 20 residues. The germline V gene has CDR1 LNHDA and CDR2 SQIVND (reference sequence). The V end lost 7 bases, the J end lost 2 bases, and 32 bases lay between the germline ends. In DNA, the CDR3 is TGTGCCAGTACCCGCAAACATACGCCCCAATCGGCGGGTGAACAAGAGACCCAGTACTTC. Its protein is CASTRKHTPQSAGEQETQYF.

The chain joins TRBV6-5 to TRBJ2-7; D may be TRBD2 (5 bases). The CDR3 totals 12 residues. CDR1 MNHEY and CDR2 SVGAGI come from the germline V gene. Trimming pared 3 bases from V and 4 bases from J, leaving 7 bases between. Here the CDR3 reads CASSYRGYEQYF. The CDR3 DNA reads TGTGCCAGCAGTTATCGGGGATACGAGCAGTACTTC.

This chain connects TRBV6-5 to TRBJ1-2, with TRBD1 matching 9 bases. This CDR3 contains 12 residues. V shed 6 bases and J 4 bases; nucleotides not matched to a gene: 0. Germline lookup yields CDR1 MNHEY and CDR2 SVGAGI. CDR3 DNA: TGTGCCAGCAGGACAGGGGGCTATGGCTACACCTTC. Amino acids: CASRTGGYGYTF.

DNA of the CDR3: TGTGCCAGCAGCGCTCGGGACATACTAAACACCATATATTTT. Its protein product is CASSARDILNTIYF. This chain joins TRBV9 and TRBJ1-3; possible D gene TRBD1, 6 bases. CDR1 is SGDLS and CDR2 is YYNGEE in the germline V gene. V was cut by 3 bases and J by 6 bases, with 13 bases left in between. The CDR3 has 14 amino acids.

This chain links TRBV4-1 with TRBJ2-3; 12 bases align to TRBD2. Germline V lookup: CDR1 MGHRA, CDR2 YSYEKL. This CDR3 contains 16 residues. V gave up 4 bases and J gave up 6 bases; unmatched junction bases: 8. The CDR3 is CASSLRTSGTVDTQYF. CDR3 nucleotides: TGCGCCAGCAGCCTTCGGACTAGCGGGACCGTGGATACGCAGTATTTT.

V and J are TRBV6-5 and TRBJ2-3; TRBD1 is a possible D gene (6 bases). The CDR3 contains 16 residues. Germline lookup yields CDR1 MNHEY and CDR2 SVGAGI. Trimming stripped 2 bases from V and 0 bases from J, with 12 bases between. CDR3 coding DNA: TGTGCCAGCAGTTACGACAGGTCTTCTAGCACAGATACGCAGTATTTT. Amino acid sequence: CASSYDRSSSTDTQYF.

The chain couples TRBV7-3 to TRBJ2-2; TRBD2 matches at 14 bases. The CDR3 length is 17 residues. V shed 5 bases and J 3 bases; nucleotides not matched to a gene: 5. CDR1 is SGHTA, CDR2 FQGTGA, per germline. This chain's CDR3 is CASSPPGLAGDTGELFF. CDR3 in DNA: TGTGCCAGCAGCCCGCCGGGACTAGCGGGAGACACCGGGGAGCTGTTTTTT.

This chain uses TRBV10-3 with TRBJ1-1, with D possibly being TRBD1 (5 bases). The CDR3 spans 16 residues. Germline V lookup: CDR1 ENHRY, CDR2 SYGVKD. V was trimmed by 4 bases and J by 4 bases, leaving 19 bases between them. The CDR3 coding sequence is TGTGCCATCAGTGCTGCCTCGGGGGAGTTGGGCACTGAAGCTTTCTTT. Protein product: CAISAASGELGTEAFF.

The V and J genes are TRBV29-1 and TRBJ2-2, with 7 bases matching TRBD1. The trim removed 0 bases at V and 5 bases at J, leaving 6 bases unmatched. This CDR3 spans 15 amino acids. In germline, CDR1 is SQVTM, CDR2 ANQGSEA. The CDR3 sequence is CSVEDRNRGTGELFF. The CDR3 DNA is TGCAGCGTTGAAGATCGGAACAGGGGTACCGGGGAGCTGTTTTTT.

This chain uses TRBV5-4 with TRBJ1-2; TRBD1 matches 10 bases. CDR1 SGHNT and CDR2 YYREEE come from the germline V gene (reference sequence). The CDR3 sequence is 14 residues long. V gave up 3 bases and J gave up 6 bases; unmatched junction bases: 5. CDR3 bases: TGTGCCAGCAGCTCGCCGGGACAGGGGAATGGCTACACCTTC. It translates to CASSSPGQGNGYTF.

J is TRBJ2-3 and V is TRBV15; D gene unclear. The CDR3 has 17 amino acids. Germline V gives CDR1 LNHNV, CDR2 YYDKDF (reference sequence). Deletions cut 0 bases from V and 0 bases from J, with 13 bases between. This CDR3 is CATSRDRSRPSTDTQYF. The CDR3 DNA sequence: TGTGCCACCAGCAGAGACCGGAGCCGACCTAGCACAGATACGCAGTATTTT.

The chain links TRBV6-5 to TRBJ2-7, with 8 bases lining up with TRBD2. CDR3 length: 13 amino acids. The ends lost 5 bases at V and 6 bases at J; junction bases unmatched: 6. Germline V lookup: CDR1 MNHEY, CDR2 SVGAGI. The CDR3: CASSPRGGLEQYF. DNA for the CDR3: TGTGCCAGCAGTCCCCGGGGGGGGCTCGAGCAGTACTTC.

The CDR3 DNA is TGTGCCAGTAGTATCGTCTCCCGGGGTGAAGCTTTCTTT. It yields the protein CASSIVSRGEAFF. The genes are TRBV19 and TRBJ1-1; D unclear. This CDR3 region has 13 residues. From germline, CDR1 is LNHDA and CDR2 SQIVND (reference sequence). V was trimmed by 3 bases and J by 7 bases, leaving 12 bases between them.

The genes are TRBV7-8 and TRBJ1-1; perhaps TRBD1 as D (6 bases). V lost 1 base and J 0 bases, leaving 9 bases between the germline ends. The CDR3 has 15 residues. CDR1 SGHVS and CDR2 FQNEAQ come from the germline V gene. In DNA, the CDR3 is TGTGCCAGCAGCTTAGTAGGGGGAGTGAACACTGAAGCTTTCTTT. It specifies CASSLVGGVNTEAFF.